This T cell receptor beta chain stems from a study of T cells in Graves' hyperthyroidism and ophthalmopathy. The CDR3 runs to 14 residues. Germline V gene sequence: CDR1 MNHEY, CDR2 SMNVEV (reference sequence). V dropped 6 bases and J dropped 0 bases, with 11 bases sitting between them. The cohort's ophthalmopathy patients, a group with duration under 3 months, had a Clinical Activity Score of at least 3 and a NOSPECS grade of at least 4. Diagnoses rested on clinical symptoms, serum thyroxine and TRAb, thyroid ultrasound and orbital computed tomography. General observations from the study: The blood repertoire included most of the expanded thyroid clonotypes above 0.001. Ophthalmopathy stood apart from stable hyperthyroidism in a 13 V-J model.

The sample holds a few counts of this clonotype. Its matching antigen is unknown. Using RNA transcripts as the source, TCR beta CDR3 regions were amplified. During a first-round RT-PCR of the TCR CDR3, the HTBI primer set was used. Each CDR3 protein is one row after TCRdb ran MiXCR on the multiplex PCR reads. The table lists hundreds of thousands of distinct CDR3 sequences, roughly 14% of them singletons. This TCR came from a woman aged 40 to 55 with Graves' ophthalmopathy. The sequenced material came from blood. The chain combines TRBV27 with TRBJ1-1; D ambiguous. The CDR3 protein is CASRRLYLNTEAFF. The CDR3 region has the DNA TGTGCCAGCAGAAGACTGTACCTGAACACTGAAGCTTTCTTT.